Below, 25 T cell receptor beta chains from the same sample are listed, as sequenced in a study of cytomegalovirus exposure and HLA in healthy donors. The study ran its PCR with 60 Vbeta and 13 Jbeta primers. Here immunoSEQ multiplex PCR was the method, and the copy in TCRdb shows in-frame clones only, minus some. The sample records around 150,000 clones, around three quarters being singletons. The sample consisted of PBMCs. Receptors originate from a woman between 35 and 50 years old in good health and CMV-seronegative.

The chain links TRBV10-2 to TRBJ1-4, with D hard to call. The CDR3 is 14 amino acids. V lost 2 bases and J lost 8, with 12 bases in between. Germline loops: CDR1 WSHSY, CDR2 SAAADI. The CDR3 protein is CASSEVVGPEKLFF. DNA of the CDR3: TGCGCCAGCAGTGAGGTCGTGGGCCCGGAAAAACTGTTTTTT.

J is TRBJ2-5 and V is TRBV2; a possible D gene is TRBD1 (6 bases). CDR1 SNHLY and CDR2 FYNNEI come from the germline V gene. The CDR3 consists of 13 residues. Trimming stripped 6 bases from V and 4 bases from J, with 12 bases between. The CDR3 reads CASRTGSGETQYF. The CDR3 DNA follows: TGTGCCAGCAGGACAGGTTCTGGAGAGACCCAGTACTTC. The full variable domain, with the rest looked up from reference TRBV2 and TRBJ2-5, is EPEVTQTPSHQVTQMGQEVILRCVPISNHLYFYWYRQILGQKVEFLVSFYNNEISEKSEIFDDQFSVERPDGSNFTLKIRSTKLEDSAMYFCASRTGSGETQYFGPGTRLLVL.

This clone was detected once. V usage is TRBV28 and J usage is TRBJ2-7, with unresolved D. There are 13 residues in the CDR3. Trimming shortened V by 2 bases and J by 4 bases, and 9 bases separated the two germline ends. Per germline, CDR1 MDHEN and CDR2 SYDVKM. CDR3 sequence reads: CASSLPDKYEQYF. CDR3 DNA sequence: TGTGCCAGCAGTTTACCCGACAAATACGAGCAGTACTTC.

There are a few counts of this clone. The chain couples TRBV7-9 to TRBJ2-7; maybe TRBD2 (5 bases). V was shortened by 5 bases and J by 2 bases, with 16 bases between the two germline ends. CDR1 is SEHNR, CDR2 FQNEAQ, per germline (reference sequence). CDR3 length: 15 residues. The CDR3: CASSPRLGLPYEQYF. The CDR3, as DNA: TGTGCCAGCAGCCCGCGATTAGGACTGCCCTACGAGCAGTACTTC.

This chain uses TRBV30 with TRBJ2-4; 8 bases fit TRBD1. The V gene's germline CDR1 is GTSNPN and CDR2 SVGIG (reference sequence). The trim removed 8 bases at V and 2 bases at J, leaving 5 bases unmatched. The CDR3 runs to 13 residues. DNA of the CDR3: TGTGCCACCTCAGGGGGCTCCAAAAACATTCAGTACTTC. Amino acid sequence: CATSGGSKNIQYF.

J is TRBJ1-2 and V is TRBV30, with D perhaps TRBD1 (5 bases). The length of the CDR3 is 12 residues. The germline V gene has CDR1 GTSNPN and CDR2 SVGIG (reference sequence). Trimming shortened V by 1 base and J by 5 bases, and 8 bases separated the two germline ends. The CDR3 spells CAWSAGSYGYTF. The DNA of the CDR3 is TGTGCCTGGAGTGCAGGGTCTTATGGCTACACCTTC.

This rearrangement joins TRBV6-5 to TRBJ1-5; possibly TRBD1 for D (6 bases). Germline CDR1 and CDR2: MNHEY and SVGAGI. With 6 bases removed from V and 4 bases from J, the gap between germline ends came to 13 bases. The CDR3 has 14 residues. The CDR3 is CASSRTQGNQPQHF. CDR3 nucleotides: TGTGCCAGCAGCCGGACACAGGGAAATCAGCCCCAGCATTTT.

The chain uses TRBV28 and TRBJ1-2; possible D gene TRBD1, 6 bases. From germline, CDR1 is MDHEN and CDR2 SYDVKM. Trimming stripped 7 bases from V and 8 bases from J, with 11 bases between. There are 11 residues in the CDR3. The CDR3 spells CASNGGRGYTF. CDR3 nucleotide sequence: TGTGCCAGCAACGGGGGGCGAGGCTACACCTTC.

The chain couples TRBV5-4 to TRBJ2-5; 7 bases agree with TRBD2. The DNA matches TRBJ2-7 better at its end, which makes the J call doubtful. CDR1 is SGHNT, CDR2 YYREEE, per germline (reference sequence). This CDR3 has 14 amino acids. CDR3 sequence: CASSFGGGAGEQYF. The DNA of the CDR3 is TGTGCCAGCAGCTTCGGCGGGGGTGCCGGCGAGCAGTACTTC.

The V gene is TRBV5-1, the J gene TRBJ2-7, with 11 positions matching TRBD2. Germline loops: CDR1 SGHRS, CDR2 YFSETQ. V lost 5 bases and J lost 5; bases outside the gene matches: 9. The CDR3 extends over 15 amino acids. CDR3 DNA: TGCGCCAGCAGAAAGATAGCGGGAGGGCCCGACGAGCAGTACTTC. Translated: CASRKIAGGPDEQYF. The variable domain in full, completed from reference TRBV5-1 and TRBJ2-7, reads KAGVTQTPRYLIKTRGQQVTLSCSPISGHRSVSWYQQTPGQGLQFLFEYFSETQRNKGNFPGRFSGRQFSNSRSEMNVSTLELGDSALYLCASRKIAGGPDEQYFGPGTRLTVT.

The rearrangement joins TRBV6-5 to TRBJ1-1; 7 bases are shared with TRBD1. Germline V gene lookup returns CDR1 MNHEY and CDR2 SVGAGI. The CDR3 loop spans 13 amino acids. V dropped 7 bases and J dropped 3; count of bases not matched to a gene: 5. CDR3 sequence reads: CASTGDSDTEAFF. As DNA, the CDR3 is TGTGCCAGCACCGGGGACAGCGACACTGAAGCTTTCTTT.

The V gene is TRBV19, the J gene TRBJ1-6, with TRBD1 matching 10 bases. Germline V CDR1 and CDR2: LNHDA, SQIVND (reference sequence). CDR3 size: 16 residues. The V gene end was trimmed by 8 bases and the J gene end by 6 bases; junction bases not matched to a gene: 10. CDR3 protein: CASGDRGRFRNSPLHF. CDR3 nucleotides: TGTGCCAGTGGGGACAGGGGTCGGTTTCGTAATTCACCCCTCCACTTT.

Here the CDR3 DNA reads TGTGCCAGCAGCGTAGCTGCAGGGGGAAAAACAGATACGCAGTATTTT. Its translation is CASSVAAGGKTDTQYF. The chain employs TRBV9 and TRBJ2-3; 7 bases line up with TRBD1. V lost 0 bases and J lost 3; bases outside the gene matches: 7. CDR1 SGDLS and CDR2 YYNGEE come from the germline V gene. CDR3 size: 16 residues.

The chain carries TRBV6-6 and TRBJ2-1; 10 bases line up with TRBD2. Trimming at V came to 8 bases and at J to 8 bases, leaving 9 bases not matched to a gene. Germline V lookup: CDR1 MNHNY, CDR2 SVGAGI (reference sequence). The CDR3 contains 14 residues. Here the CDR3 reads CASYPSGRGDEQFF. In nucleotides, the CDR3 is TGTGCCAGCTACCCTAGCGGGAGAGGGGATGAGCAGTTCTTC.

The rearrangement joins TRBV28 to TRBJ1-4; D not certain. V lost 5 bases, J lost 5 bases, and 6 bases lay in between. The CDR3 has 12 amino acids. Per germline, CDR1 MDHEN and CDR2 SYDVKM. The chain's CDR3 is CASSPGNEKLFF. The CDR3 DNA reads TGTGCCAGCAGTCCGGGAAATGAAAAACTGTTTTTT.

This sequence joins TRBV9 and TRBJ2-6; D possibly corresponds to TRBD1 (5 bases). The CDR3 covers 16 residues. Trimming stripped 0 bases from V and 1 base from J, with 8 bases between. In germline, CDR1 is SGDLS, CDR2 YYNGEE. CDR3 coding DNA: TGTGCCAGCAGCGTAGGGCAGGGATCTGGGGCCAACGTCCTGACTTTC. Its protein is CASSVGQGSGANVLTF.

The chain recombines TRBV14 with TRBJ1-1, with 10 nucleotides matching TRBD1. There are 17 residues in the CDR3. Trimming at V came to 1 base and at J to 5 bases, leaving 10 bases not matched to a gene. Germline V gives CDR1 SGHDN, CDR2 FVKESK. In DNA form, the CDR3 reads TGTGCCAGCAGCCAAGGAGACAGGGGGCGAAGAGGAACTGAAGCTTTCTTT. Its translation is CASSQGDRGRRGTEAFF.

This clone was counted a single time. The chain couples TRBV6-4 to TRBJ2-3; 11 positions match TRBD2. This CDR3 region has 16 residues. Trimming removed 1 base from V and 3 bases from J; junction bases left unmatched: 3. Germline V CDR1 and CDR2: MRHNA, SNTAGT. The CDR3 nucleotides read TGTGCCAGCAGTGACTTTAGCGGGGGGGCTACAGATACGCAGTATTTT. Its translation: CASSDFSGGATDTQYF.

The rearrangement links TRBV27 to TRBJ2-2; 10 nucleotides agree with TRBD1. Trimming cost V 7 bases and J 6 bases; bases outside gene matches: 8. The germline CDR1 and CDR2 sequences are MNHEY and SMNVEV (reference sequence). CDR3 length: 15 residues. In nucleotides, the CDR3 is TGTGCCAGCACAACGGACAGGGGGTATCCCGGGGAGCTGTTTTTT. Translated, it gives CASTTDRGYPGELFF.

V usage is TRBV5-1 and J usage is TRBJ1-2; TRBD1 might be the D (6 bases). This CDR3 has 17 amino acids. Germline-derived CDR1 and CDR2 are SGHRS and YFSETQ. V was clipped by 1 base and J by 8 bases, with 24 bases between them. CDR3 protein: CASSLSERAGLGGGYTF. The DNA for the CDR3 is TGCGCCAGCAGCTTGTCTGAGAGGGCAGGACTAGGGGGAGGCTACACCTTC.

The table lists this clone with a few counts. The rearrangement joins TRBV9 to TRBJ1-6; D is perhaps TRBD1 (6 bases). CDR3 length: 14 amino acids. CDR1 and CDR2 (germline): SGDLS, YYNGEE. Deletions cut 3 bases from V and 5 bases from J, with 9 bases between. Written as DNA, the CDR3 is TGTGCCAGCAGCGGGACAGTCGATAATTCACCCCTCCACTTT. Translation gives CASSGTVDNSPLHF.

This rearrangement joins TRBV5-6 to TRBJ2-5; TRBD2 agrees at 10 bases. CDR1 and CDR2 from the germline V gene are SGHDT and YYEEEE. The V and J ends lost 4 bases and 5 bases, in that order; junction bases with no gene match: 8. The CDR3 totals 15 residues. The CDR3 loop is CASSGLAVGEETQYF. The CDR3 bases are TGTGCCAGCAGCGGACTAGCGGTTGGTGAGGAGACCCAGTACTTC.

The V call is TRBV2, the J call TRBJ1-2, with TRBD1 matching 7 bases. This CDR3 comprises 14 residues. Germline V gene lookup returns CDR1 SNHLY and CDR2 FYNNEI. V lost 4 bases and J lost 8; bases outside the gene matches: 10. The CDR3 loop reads CASSGWKGGEGYTF. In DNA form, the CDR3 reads TGTGCCAGCAGTGGTTGGAAAGGGGGCGAAGGCTACACCTTC.

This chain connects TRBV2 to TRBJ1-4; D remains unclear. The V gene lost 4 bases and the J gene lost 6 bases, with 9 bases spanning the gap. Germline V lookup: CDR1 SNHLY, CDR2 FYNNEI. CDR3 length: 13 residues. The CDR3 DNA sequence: TGTGCCAGCAGTGGGGAGGTTGATGAAAAACTGTTTTTT. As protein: CASSGEVDEKLFF.

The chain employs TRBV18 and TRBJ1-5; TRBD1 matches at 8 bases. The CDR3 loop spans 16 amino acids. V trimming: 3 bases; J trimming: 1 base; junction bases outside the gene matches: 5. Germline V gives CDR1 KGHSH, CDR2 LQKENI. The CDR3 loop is CASSPGRQGSNQPQHF. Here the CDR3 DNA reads TGTGCCAGCTCACCTGGGAGACAGGGGAGCAATCAGCCCCAGCATTTT.